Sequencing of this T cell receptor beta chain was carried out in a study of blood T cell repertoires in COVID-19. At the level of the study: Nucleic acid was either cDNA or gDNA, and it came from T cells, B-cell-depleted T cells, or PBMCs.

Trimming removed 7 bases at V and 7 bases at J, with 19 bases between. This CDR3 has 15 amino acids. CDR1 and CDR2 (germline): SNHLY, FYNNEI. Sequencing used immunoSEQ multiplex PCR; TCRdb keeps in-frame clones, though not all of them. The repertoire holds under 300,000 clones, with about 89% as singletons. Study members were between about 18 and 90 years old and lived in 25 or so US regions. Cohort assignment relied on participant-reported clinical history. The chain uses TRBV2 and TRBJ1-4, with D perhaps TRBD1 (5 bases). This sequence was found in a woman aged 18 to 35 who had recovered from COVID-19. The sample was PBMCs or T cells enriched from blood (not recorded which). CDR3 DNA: TGTGCCAGCAAGCGAGGCAGGGATGGAGTTGAAAAACTGTTTTTT. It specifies CASKRGRDGVEKLFF.